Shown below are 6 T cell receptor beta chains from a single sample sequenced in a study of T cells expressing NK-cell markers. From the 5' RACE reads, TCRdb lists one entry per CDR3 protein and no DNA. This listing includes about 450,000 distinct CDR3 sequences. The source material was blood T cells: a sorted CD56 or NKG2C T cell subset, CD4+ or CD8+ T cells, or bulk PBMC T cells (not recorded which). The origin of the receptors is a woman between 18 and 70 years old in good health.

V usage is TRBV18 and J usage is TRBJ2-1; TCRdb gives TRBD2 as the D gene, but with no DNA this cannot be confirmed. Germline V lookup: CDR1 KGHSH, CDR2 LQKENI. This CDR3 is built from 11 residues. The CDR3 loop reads CASNDGREQFF.

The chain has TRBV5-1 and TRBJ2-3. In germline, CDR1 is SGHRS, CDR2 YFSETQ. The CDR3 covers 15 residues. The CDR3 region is CASSADRPSTDTQYF.

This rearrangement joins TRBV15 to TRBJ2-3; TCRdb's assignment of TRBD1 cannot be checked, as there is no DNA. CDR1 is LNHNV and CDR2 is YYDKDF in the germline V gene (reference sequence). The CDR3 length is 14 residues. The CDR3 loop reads CATSRDGGLDTQYF.

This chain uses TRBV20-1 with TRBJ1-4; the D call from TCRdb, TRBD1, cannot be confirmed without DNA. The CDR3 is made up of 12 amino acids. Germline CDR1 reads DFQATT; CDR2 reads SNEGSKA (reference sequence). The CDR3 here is CSARAGVEKLFF.

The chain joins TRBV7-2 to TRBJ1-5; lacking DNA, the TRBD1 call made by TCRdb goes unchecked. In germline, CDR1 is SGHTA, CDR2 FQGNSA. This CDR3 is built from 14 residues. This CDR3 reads CASSRGDNNQPQHF.

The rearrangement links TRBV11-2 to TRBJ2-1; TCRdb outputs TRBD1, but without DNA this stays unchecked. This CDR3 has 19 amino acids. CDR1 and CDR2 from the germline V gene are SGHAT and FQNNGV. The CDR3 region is CASSLHWTGGIGGGNEQFF.